The next 14 T cell receptor beta chains were all read from a single sample in a study of T cell repertoires in cytomegalovirus infection. TCRdb reprocessed the reads via MiXCR and lists one record per CDR3 protein. The data contain 140,000 to 150,000 distinct CDR3 sequences, about 32% of them seen just once; the ten biggest clones take up around half. No cognate antigen is known for these TCRs. Sequencing used CD8+ T cells from cultured PBMCs, obtained from culture after CMV antigen stimulation. Receptors were obtained from a human donor in good health (CMV status not recorded). Some clones in this sample may be carry-over from other donors' samples.

This clonotype was counted between two and nine times. The J gene is TRBJ1-6, the V gene TRBV2; D not certain. The CDR3 consists of 15 residues. From germline, CDR1 is SNHLY and CDR2 FYNNEI. Trimming left V 6 bases short and J 7 bases short, with 16 bases between. The CDR3: CASSAGRVNNSPLHF. CDR3 in DNA: TGTGCCAGCAGCGCGGGGAGGGTCAACAATTCACCCCTCCACTTT.

This chain uses TRBV13 with TRBJ2-2, with D hard to call. Trimming stripped 5 bases from V and 4 bases from J, with 14 bases between. The germline CDR1 and CDR2 sequences are PRHDT and FYEKMQ (reference sequence). The CDR3 runs 15 residues. CDR3 residues: CASSQGPIPTGELFF. DNA of the CDR3: TGTGCCAGCAGCCAAGGCCCCATCCCCACCGGGGAGCTGTTTTTT.

The chain uses TRBV27 and TRBJ2-7; D not certain. The CDR3 totals 14 residues. V was cut by 2 bases and J by 5 bases, with 13 bases left in between. Germline loops: CDR1 MNHEY, CDR2 SMNVEV (reference sequence). CDR3 protein: CASSLVQFADEQYF. The CDR3, as DNA: TGTGCCAGCAGTTTAGTTCAGTTCGCCGACGAGCAGTACTTC.

The chain recombines TRBV2 with TRBJ1-1, with unresolved D. Germline V lookup: CDR1 SNHLY, CDR2 FYNNEI. This CDR3 is 12 amino acids long. V shed 6 bases and J shed 3 bases, with 8 bases lying between them. CDR3 coding DNA: TGTGCCAGCAGGTACAGCGACACTGAAGCTTTCTTT. Protein: CASRYSDTEAFF. Full variable domain (missing parts from reference TRBV2 and TRBJ1-1): EPEVTQTPSHQVTQMGQEVILRCVPISNHLYFYWYRQILGQKVEFLVSFYNNEISEKSEIFDDQFSVERPDGSNFTLKIRSTKLEDSAMYFCASRYSDTEAFFGQGTRLTVV.

The CDR3 is CASSFSGNYQETQYF. DNA of the CDR3: TGTGCCAGCAGTTTTTCCGGGAACTACCAAGAGACCCAGTACTTC. The chain combines TRBV27 with TRBJ2-5, with TRBD2 as a possible D gene (5 bases). V was pared by 3 bases and J by 0 bases, with 11 bases between. The CDR3 consists of 15 residues. Germline assignment: CDR1 MNHEY and CDR2 SMNVEV (reference sequence).

The V and J genes are TRBV7-4 and TRBJ2-7, with unresolved D. This CDR3 region has 14 residues. CDR1 is SGHVT and CDR2 is SQSDAQ in the germline V gene. V was clipped by 0 bases and J by 3 bases, with 9 bases between them. CDR3 DNA: TGTGCCAGCAGCTTAGCGGGTGCTCTCTACGAGCAGTACTTC. It translates to CASSLAGALYEQYF.

V and J are TRBV19 and TRBJ1-1; D remains unclear. Per germline, CDR1 LNHDA and CDR2 SQIVND (reference sequence). This CDR3 spans 13 amino acids. With 3 bases removed from V and 5 bases from J, the gap between germline ends came to 10 bases. CDR3 sequence: CASSMLGGTEAFF. CDR3 nucleotide sequence: TGTGCCAGTAGTATGTTGGGTGGAACTGAAGCTTTCTTT.

This clonotype was found a few times. V is TRBV7-2 and J is TRBJ2-7; TRBD2 is a possible D gene (6 bases). The V and J ends lost 1 base and 7 bases respectively, with 8 bases between them. The V gene's germline CDR1 is SGHTA and CDR2 FQGNSA. The CDR3 loop spans 12 amino acids. CDR3 residues: CASSLGGVEQYF. For the CDR3, the DNA is TGTGCCAGCAGCTTAGGGGGGGTGGAGCAGTACTTC.

The chain recombines TRBV27 with TRBJ2-7; 9 nucleotides line up with TRBD1. This CDR3 is 15 amino acids long. The V gene end was trimmed by 5 bases and the J gene end by 4 bases; junction bases not matched to a gene: 9. Germline lookup yields CDR1 MNHEY and CDR2 SMNVEV (reference sequence). In DNA, the CDR3 is TGTGCCAGCAGTGCTACCGGGACAGGGCGGTACGAGCAGTACTTC. Amino acid sequence: CASSATGTGRYEQYF.

V is TRBV7-4 and J is TRBJ1-2; no reliable D call. The germline CDR1 and CDR2 sequences are SGHVT and SQSDAQ. Trimming removed 1 base from V and 1 base from J, with 7 bases in between. This CDR3 contains 14 residues. The CDR3 DNA follows: TGTGCCAGCAGCTTAGATTACGATAACTATGGCTACACCTTC. Amino acid sequence: CASSLDYDNYGYTF.

V and J are TRBV7-8 and TRBJ2-1, with 9 bases identical to TRBD2. CDR3 length: 15 residues. The V gene end was trimmed by 7 bases and the J gene end by 4 bases; junction bases not matched to a gene: 8. Germline loops: CDR1 SGHVS, CDR2 FQNEAQ. In nucleotides, the CDR3 is TGTGCCAGCACCAACCTAGCGGGGACTTACAATGAGCAGTTCTTC. Residues: CASTNLAGTYNEQFF.

In this sample, this clonotype turned up a few times. The J gene is TRBJ2-7, the V gene TRBV12-3 or TRBV12-4; the D is unclear. Trimming pared 4 bases from V and 7 bases from J, leaving 14 bases between. The CDR3 is made up of 13 amino acids. The CDR3 protein is CASSSGGPTEQYF. For the CDR3, the DNA is TGTGCCAGCAGTTCGGGCGGACCTACAGAGCAGTACTTC.

The V and J genes are TRBV5-4 and TRBJ1-5; TRBD1 might be the D (6 bases). V lost 5 bases and J lost 0, with 15 bases in between. Germline loops: CDR1 SGHNT, CDR2 YYREEE (reference sequence). The length of the CDR3 is 16 residues. This CDR3 is CASRPEGGTSNQPQHF. As DNA, the CDR3 is TGTGCCAGCAGACCTGAAGGGGGAACTAGCAATCAGCCCCAGCATTTT.

This clonotype was seen a few times. This rearrangement joins TRBV5-1 to TRBJ1-4, with D perhaps TRBD1 (6 bases). Trimming shortened V by 4 bases and J by 4 bases, and 8 bases separated the two germline ends. CDR1 is SGHRS and CDR2 is YFSETQ in the germline V gene. This CDR3 spans 13 amino acids. CDR3 bases: TGCGCCAGCAGCACGGACAGTAATGAAAAACTGTTTTTT. Translating it yields CASSTDSNEKLFF.